One and the same sample provided the 15 T cell receptor beta chains below, sequenced in a study of identical twins' blood T cells. In TCRdb, the 5' RACE reads were re-called with MiXCR into one record per CDR3 protein. Of fewer than 450,000 distinct CDR3 sequences in the sample, 25% to 35% were seen once. The sample was PBMCs. The receptors stem from a woman between 18 and 49 years old in good health.

The chain recombines TRBV11-2 with TRBJ2-3; TRBD2 matches at 10 bases. The CDR3 loop spans 16 amino acids. The germline V gene encodes CDR1 SGHAT and CDR2 FQNNGV. The V gene end was trimmed by 5 bases and the J gene end by 8 bases; junction bases not matched to a gene: 13. This CDR3 reads CASSTALAGGSGTQYF. Here the CDR3 DNA reads TGTGCCAGCAGCACCGCCTTAGCGGGAGGTAGTGGTACGCAGTATTTT.

Regarding this clonotype: One base away lies a much larger clone, so this may be a sequencing read error. The chain couples TRBV12-3 or TRBV12-4 to TRBJ1-1; D gene unclear. V was clipped by 11 bases and J by 4 bases, with 14 bases between them. The CDR3 runs to 12 residues. For the CDR3, the DNA is TGTGCCGCCTCTAGACAACCCACTGAAGCTTTCTTT. Its translation: CAASRQPTEAFF.

This clonotype was counted many times. V and J are TRBV20-1 and TRBJ1-1, with D uncertain. The V and J ends lost 2 bases and 10 bases respectively, with 5 bases between them. This CDR3 is built from 9 residues. Per the germline V gene, CDR1 is DFQATT and CDR2 is SNEGSKA (reference sequence). The CDR3 spells CSARKAAFF. The DNA for the CDR3 is TGCAGTGCTAGAAAGGCAGCTTTCTTT.

This clonotype has more than one count but fewer than ten. V is TRBV19 and J is TRBJ1-1, with 8 positions matching TRBD1. The J segment lost 5 bases and the V segment lost 5 bases, leaving 10 bases of the junction unmatched. In germline, CDR1 is LNHDA, CDR2 SQIVND (reference sequence). CDR3 length: 15 residues. CDR3 DNA: TGTGCCAGTAGTTTCCTCGGGACAGGAAAGACTGAAGCTTTCTTT. The encoded protein is CASSFLGTGKTEAFF.

The V call is TRBV20-1, the J call TRBJ1-2; tentatively, D is TRBD1 (6 bases). With 3 bases removed from V and 0 bases from J, the gap between germline ends came to 14 bases. CDR1 and CDR2 (germline): DFQATT, SNEGSKA (reference sequence). CDR3 length: 15 amino acids. The CDR3 loop reads CSARLRDTTNYGYTF. The CDR3, as DNA: TGCAGTGCTAGGCTCCGGGACACTACTAACTATGGCTACACCTTC.

The rearrangement uses TRBV20-1 and TRBJ1-4, with a possible D match to TRBD1 (6 bases). The ends were cut back, 1 base at V and 5 bases at J, with 14 bases in the middle. Germline CDR1 DFQATT, CDR2 SNEGSKA (reference sequence). The CDR3 totals 15 residues. The CDR3 DNA is TGCAGTGCTAGAGTCGGCACAGGGAGGAATGAAAAACTGTTTTTT. It is translated as CSARVGTGRNEKLFF.

This sequence joins TRBV3-1 and TRBJ1-4, with unresolved D. In germline, CDR1 is LGHDT, CDR2 YNNKEL (reference sequence). The length of the CDR3 is 12 residues. V dropped 0 bases and J dropped 7 bases, with 3 bases sitting between them. In nucleotides, the CDR3 is TGTGCCAGCAGCCAAGAATCTGAAAAACTGTTTTTT. It is translated as CASSQESEKLFF.

The chain joins TRBV20-1 to TRBJ1-1; 7 nucleotides line up with TRBD1. Unmatched junction bases numbered 14, after V lost 3 bases and J lost 10 bases. Germline lookup yields CDR1 DFQATT and CDR2 SNEGSKA (reference sequence). The CDR3 has 14 residues. CDR3 coding DNA: TGCAGTGCTAGGACCAGACAGGGCATCAAGGGAGCTTTCTTT. Protein: CSARTRQGIKGAFF.

A word on this clonotype: Just one base apart from a much larger clone, this may be a read error. This rearrangement joins TRBV13 to TRBJ2-1; D possibly uses TRBD1 or TRBD2 (5 bases each). V shed 7 bases and J shed 1 base, with 17 bases lying between them. Germline V CDR1 and CDR2: PRHDT, FYEKMQ (reference sequence). There are 16 residues in the CDR3. The CDR3 reads CASNFGDGRSYNEQFF. The CDR3 nucleotides are TGTGCCAGCAACTTTGGGGACGGCCGATCCTACAATGAGCAGTTCTTC.

This clonotype was detected only a few times. The CDR3 spells CASSEESLQRTDTQYF. In DNA form, the CDR3 reads TGTGCCAGCAGTGAAGAGTCTTTACAGCGCACAGATACGCAGTATTTT. The rearrangement joins TRBV2 to TRBJ2-3, with D uncertain. The germline gives CDR1 SNHLY, CDR2 FYNNEI. The CDR3 length is 16 residues. The V gene lost 1 base and the J gene lost 1 base, with 12 bases spanning the gap.

V usage is TRBV20-1 and J usage is TRBJ2-1; no clear D. CDR3 size: 11 residues. The germline V gene encodes CDR1 DFQATT and CDR2 SNEGSKA (reference sequence). V dropped 4 bases and J dropped 10 bases, with 11 bases sitting between them. In DNA form, the CDR3 reads TGCAGTGCTATTCCAGTCGCGGAGCAGTTCTTC. The encoded protein is CSAIPVAEQFF.

The V and J genes are TRBV27 and TRBJ1-5; D is undetermined. With 3 bases removed from V and 2 bases from J, the gap between germline ends came to 23 bases. The germline gives CDR1 MNHEY, CDR2 SMNVEV (reference sequence). The CDR3 spans 19 residues. CDR3 amino acids: CASSFWRELAKYGNQPQHF. As DNA, the CDR3 is TGTGCCAGCAGTTTTTGGAGGGAACTCGCCAAGTATGGCAATCAGCCCCAGCATTTT.

The rearrangement uses TRBV5-1 and TRBJ2-7, with D hard to call. From germline, CDR1 is SGHRS and CDR2 YFSETQ. The V gene lost 1 base and the J gene lost 1 base, with 6 bases spanning the gap. The CDR3 is made up of 13 amino acids. The CDR3 DNA reads TGCGCCAGCAGCTTGTGGCAGTCCTACGAGCAGTACTTC. Protein: CASSLWQSYEQYF. The full variable domain, rest sourced from reference TRBV5-1 and TRBJ2-7, is KAGVTQTPRYLIKTRGQQVTLSCSPISGHRSVSWYQQTPGQGLQFLFEYFSETQRNKGNFPGRFSGRQFSNSRSEMNVSTLELGDSALYLCASSLWQSYEQYFGPGTRLTVT.

The rearrangement uses TRBV29-1 and TRBJ2-1; tentatively, D is TRBD2 (5 bases). CDR3 length equals 12 residues. V lost 4 bases and J lost 3, with 7 bases in between. Germline CDR1 and CDR2: SQVTM and ANQGSEA. CDR3 coding DNA: TGCAGCGTTGGTCGGGGCTACAATGAGCAGTTCTTC. This gives the protein CSVGRGYNEQFF.

The CDR3 loop is CSVEGRNDPNYGYTF. The CDR3 bases are TGCAGCGTTGAAGGTAGAAACGACCCTAACTATGGCTACACCTTC. The chain couples TRBV29-1 to TRBJ1-2; D is uncertain. Per the germline V gene, CDR1 is SQVTM and CDR2 is ANQGSEA. Trimming removed 1 base at V and 0 bases at J, with 12 bases between. This CDR3 has 15 residues. Supplemented by reference TRBV29-1 and TRBJ1-2, the full variable domain reads SAVISQKPSRDICQRGTSLTIQCQVDSQVTMMFWYRQQPGQSLTLIATANQGSEATYESGFVIDKFPISRPNLTFSTLTVSNMSPEDSSIYLCSVEGRNDPNYGYTFGSGTRLTVV.